Listed below are T cell receptor beta chains from one sample, sequenced in a study of OX40 agonist ivuxolimab in advanced cancers. The data were produced by immunoSEQ multiplex PCR, yet TCRdb's version contains in-frame clones alone and is incomplete. The profile shows about 49,000 clones, roughly four fifths of them singletons. Here the sequenced sample was CD4+ or CD8+ T cells sorted from blood, taken in a trial of the OX40 agonist ivuxolimab. These receptors were taken from an adult with an advanced solid tumor such as melanoma, head and neck, liver or kidney cancer. Both conserved end residues are part of each CDR3. The D gene is left open where the match is weak. Clone size is given for some rows only: seen once, a few or many times, or a class if the clone is expanded.

V gene	J gene	clone size	D gene	CDR3 protein	CDR3 DNA
TRBV4-1	TRBJ2-2	.	.	CASSQDPGYGELFF	TGCGCCAGCAGCCAAGATCCCGGCTACGGGGAGCTGTTTTTT
TRBV28	TRBJ2-1	.	.	CASSPVFAYNEQFF	TGTGCCAGCAGTCCCGTCTTCGCCTACAATGAGCAGTTCTTC
TRBV19	TRBJ1-2	.	TRBD1	CASTGQGTVGYTF	TGTGCCAGCACTGGACAGGGGACGGTTGGCTACACCTTC
TRBV27	TRBJ1-5	.	.	CASRLGSNQPQHF	TGTGCCAGCAGATTAGGGAGCAATCAGCCCCAGCATTTT
TRBV6-5	TRBJ2-2	.	.	CASSYFEVSLPGELFF	TGTGCCAGCAGTTACTTCGAGGTATCCCTACCCGGGGAGCTGTTTTTT
TRBV27	TRBJ1-2	.	.	CASSLFARGLYGYTF	TGTGCCAGCAGTTTATTTGCCAGGGGATTGTATGGCTACACCTTC
TRBV2	TRBJ2-7	.	.	CASTPRGSSYEQYF	TGTGCCAGCACCCCCAGGGGCAGCTCCTACGAGCAGTACTTC
TRBV6-1	TRBJ2-7	.	.	CASSFTINIGSEQYF	TGTGCCAGCAGTTTCACGATTAACATTGGGAGCGAGCAGTACTTC
TRBV14	TRBJ2-1	once	TRBD2	CASSTTSGNQNEQFF	TGTGCCAGCAGCACGACTAGCGGGAACCAAAATGAGCAGTTCTTC
TRBV9	TRBJ2-3	.	.	CASSVAAPDTQYF	TGTGCCAGCAGCGTAGCGGCCCCCGATACGCAGTATTTT
TRBV19	TRBJ2-7	.	TRBD2	CASSIQLAGPYEQYF	TGTGCCAGTAGTATTCAACTAGCGGGACCCTACGAGCAGTACTTC
TRBV19	TRBJ1-2	.	TRBD1	CASSPLRTGRDYGYTF	TGTGCCAGTAGTCCCCTTCGGACAGGGAGGGACTATGGCTACACCTTC
TRBV2	TRBJ2-2	.	.	CASSENNAGGLFF	TGTGCCAGTTCCGAAAATAACGCCGGGGGGCTGTTTTTT
TRBV19	TRBJ1-1	.	.	CASSINKDTEAFF	TGTGCCAGTAGTATAAACAAGGACACTGAAGCTTTCTTT
TRBV19	TRBJ2-4	.	.	CASSIQGPAKNIQYF	TGTGCCAGTAGTATCCAGGGGCCTGCCAAAAACATTCAGTACTTC
TRBV6-5	TRBJ2-2	.	.	CASRPTVTGELFF	TGTGCCAGCAGACCCACAGTCACCGGGGAGCTGTTTTTT
TRBV7-9	TRBJ1-2	.	.	CASSLYQGYTF	TGTGCCAGCAGCTTATATCAAGGCTACACCTTC
TRBV11-3	TRBJ1-2	.	TRBD1	CASSSTGFNYGYTF	TGTGCCAGCAGCTCGACAGGGTTCAACTATGGCTACACCTTC
TRBV6-6	TRBJ1-4	.	.	CASSKLRDGATEKLFF	TGTGCCAGCAGCAAACTGCGGGACGGAGCCACTGAAAAACTGTTTTTT
TRBV28	TRBJ2-7	once	.	CASSSAGRTYEQYF	TGTGCCAGCAGTTCAGCAGGGAGGACCTACGAGCAGTACTTC
TRBV2	TRBJ2-1	few	TRBD2	CASKPLVAGSHEQFF	TGTGCCAGCAAGCCGTTGGTAGCGGGATCCCATGAGCAGTTCTTC
TRBV6-6	TRBJ2-3	.	.	CASTLIRTDTQYF	TGTGCCAGCACCCTGATCCGCACAGATACGCAGTATTTT
TRBV28	TRBJ2-5	.	TRBD2	CASSLGLEETQYF	TGTGCCAGCAGTTTGGGACTAGAAGAGACCCAGTACTTC
TRBV28	TRBJ2-4	.	TRBD2	CASKVAGFSKNIQYF	TGTGCCAGCAAGGTAGCGGGATTTTCCAAAAACATTCAGTACTTC
TRBV5-1	TRBJ2-2	few	TRBD2	CASSLAGGSNTGELFF	TGCGCCAGCAGTTTAGCGGGAGGGTCCAACACCGGGGAGCTGTTTTTT
TRBV7-8	TRBJ2-3	.	.	CASSLNVYIDTQYF	TGTGCCAGCAGCTTAAACGTGTACATAGATACGCAGTATTTT
TRBV4-3	TRBJ2-3	.	.	CASSQASFLEFTDTQYF	TGCGCCAGCAGCCAAGCATCATTCCTCGAATTCACAGATACGCAGTATTTT
TRBV28	TRBJ1-4	.	.	CASSLSRRAGNEKLFF	TGTGCCAGCAGTTTAAGCCGCCGGGCCGGGAATGAAAAACTGTTTTTT
TRBV10-2	TRBJ2-5	.	.	CASRGDSPRETQYF	TGCGCCAGCAGAGGGGACTCGCCCAGGGAGACCCAGTACTTC
TRBV7-9	TRBJ2-7	.	TRBD1	CASRMTGPSTYEQYF	TGTGCCAGCAGAATGACAGGGCCCTCAACCTACGAGCAGTACTTC
TRBV6-5	TRBJ2-7	few	.	CASRRFRASYEQYF	TGTGCCAGCAGACGATTCCGGGCCTCCTACGAGCAGTACTTC
TRBV4-3	TRBJ2-1	.	.	CASSQAGFVNEQFF	TGCGCCAGCAGCCAGGCAGGTTTCGTCAATGAGCAGTTCTTC
TRBV9	TRBJ2-7	.	.	CASSVAAGTTPPYEQYF	TGTGCCAGCAGCGTAGCTGCCGGCACTACCCCCCCTTACGAGCAGTACTTC
TRBV7-2	TRBJ2-7	.	.	CASSFGRDLSYEQYF	TGTGCCAGCAGCTTCGGCAGAGACCTTTCCTACGAGCAGTACTTC
TRBV19	TRBJ2-7	once	TRBD1	CASAGTGGSYEQYF	TGTGCCAGCGCCGGGACAGGGGGATCCTACGAGCAGTACTTC
TRBV4-1	TRBJ1-5	.	.	CASSQDPNRGFGDSNQPQHF	TGCGCCAGCAGCCAAGACCCGAATCGGGGTTTTGGGGATAGCAATCAGCCCCAGCATTTT
TRBV5-1	TRBJ2-5	.	TRBD2	CASSLDLGLAGEETQYF	TGCGCCAGCAGCTTGGATCTGGGACTAGCGGGGGAAGAGACCCAGTACTTC
TRBV4-3	TRBJ1-2	.	.	CASSQESRGKGYTF	TGCGCCAGCAGCCAAGAGAGTAGGGGGAAGGGCTACACCTTC
TRBV6-6	TRBJ2-7	.	.	CASRDNNYEQYF	TGTGCCAGCCGGGACAACAACTACGAGCAGTACTTC
TRBV4-1	TRBJ1-1	few	.	CASSPPTGLNTEAFF	TGCGCCAGCAGCCCCCCGACGGGATTGAACACTGAAGCTTTCTTT
TRBV19	TRBJ1-5	.	.	CASFGRANQPQHF	TGTGCCAGTTTTGGGCGCGCTAATCAGCCCCAGCATTTT
TRBV7-3	TRBJ1-1	medium-sized	.	CASSSDSQNTEAFF	TGTGCCAGCAGTTCCGACAGCCAGAACACTGAAGCTTTCTTT
TRBV4-3	TRBJ1-4	.	.	CASSQVMGIEKLFF	TGCGCCAGCAGCCAAGTTATGGGGATTGAAAAACTGTTTTTT
TRBV4-2	TRBJ2-7	.	.	CASSQDVGAPYEQYF	TGTGCCAGCAGCCAAGATGTGGGAGCACCTTACGAGCAGTACTTC
TRBV5-6	TRBJ1-2	.	.	CASSLSAANYGYTF	TGTGCCAGCAGCCTCTCGGCAGCTAACTATGGCTACACCTTC
TRBV5-5	TRBJ2-3	.	.	CASSPSTDTQYF	TGTGCCAGCAGCCCTAGCACAGATACGCAGTATTTT
TRBV11-2	TRBJ2-3	once	.	CASSLERVGTDTQYF	TGTGCCAGCAGCTTAGAGCGGGTAGGGACAGATACGCAGTATTTT
TRBV4-1	TRBJ2-5	once	.	CASSQGGEETQYF	TGCGCCAGCAGCCAAGGGGGAGAAGAGACCCAGTACTTC
TRBV7-2	TRBJ2-3	.	TRBD2	CASSFSSAGGAREDTQYF	TGTGCCAGCAGCTTTAGTTCAGCGGGAGGGGCGAGGGAAGATACGCAGTATTTT
TRBV2	TRBJ2-1	few	TRBD2	CASIFEELAGGSEQFF	TGTGCCAGCATATTCGAGGAACTAGCGGGAGGTAGTGAGCAGTTCTTC
TRBV28	TRBJ1-5	.	TRBD1	CASSLYRGRHQPQHF	TGTGCCAGCAGTTTATACAGGGGAAGACATCAGCCCCAGCATTTT
TRBV19	TRBJ2-3	few	TRBD2	CASRGSPGGTDTQYF	TGTGCCAGTAGAGGTTCGCCGGGAGGAACAGATACGCAGTATTTT
TRBV28	TRBJ1-5	.	.	CASGERGATAYLPQHF	TGTGCCAGCGGAGAGAGGGGCGCGACAGCTTATTTGCCCCAGCATTTT
TRBV6-1	TRBJ2-7	.	.	CASRRDGYEQYF	TGTGCCAGCAGACGGGACGGCTACGAGCAGTACTTC
TRBV6-1	TRBJ2-7	.	.	CASSRQDDEQYF	TGTGCCAGCAGCCGCCAGGACGACGAGCAGTACTTC
TRBV5-1	TRBJ1-2	once	.	CASSLGSVGTGGYTF	TGCGCCAGCAGCTTGGGCTCGGTGGGAACGGGTGGCTACACCTTC
TRBV5-1	TRBJ1-2	.	TRBD1	CASSFTGGGNYGYTF	TGCGCCAGCAGCTTTACAGGGGGAGGTAACTATGGCTACACCTTC
TRBV10-2	TRBJ1-1	.	.	CASGLTVNTEAFF	TGCGCCAGCGGCCTCACGGTGAACACTGAAGCTTTCTTT
TRBV28	TRBJ1-2	.	.	CASSLGHYYGYTF	TGTGCCAGCAGTTTAGGCCATTACTATGGCTACACCTTC
TRBV27	TRBJ1-1	.	.	CASRGPMPTQGAFF	TGTGCCAGCAGGGGGCCCATGCCCACCCAGGGAGCTTTCTTT